These 29 T cell receptor beta chains came from one sample sequenced in a study of OX40 agonist ivuxolimab in advanced cancers. Sequencing used immunoSEQ multiplex PCR; TCRdb keeps in-frame clones, though not all of them. The sample holds about 27,000 clones, around 86% seen once. This specimen consisted of CD4+ or CD8+ T cells sorted from blood, obtained in a trial of the OX40 agonist ivuxolimab. These receptors were taken from an adult with an advanced solid tumor such as melanoma, head and neck, liver or kidney cancer.

This clone was found once. The genes are TRBV11-2 and TRBJ2-7, with unresolved D. The CDR3 loop spans 13 amino acids. Germline V CDR1 and CDR2: SGHAT, FQNNGV. With 1 base removed from V and 3 bases from J, the gap between germline ends came to 7 bases. The CDR3 DNA reads TGTGCCAGCAGCTTAGCCGCACTCTACGAGCAGTACTTC. Its protein is CASSLAALYEQYF.

The V and J genes are TRBV27 and TRBJ1-1; unclear D gene. V dropped 2 bases and J dropped 0 bases, with 13 bases sitting between them. Germline V gene lookup returns CDR1 MNHEY and CDR2 SMNVEV (reference sequence). The CDR3 runs to 16 residues. CDR3 region: CASSLERGTLNTEAFF. In DNA, the CDR3 is TGTGCCAGCAGTTTAGAGCGTGGCACACTGAACACTGAAGCTTTCTTT.

This clone showed up just once. The chain combines TRBV6-5 with TRBJ2-5; D is perhaps TRBD1 (6 bases). CDR1 MNHEY and CDR2 SVGAGI come from the germline V gene. V shed 0 bases and J shed 4 bases, with 15 bases lying between them. This CDR3 is built from 16 residues. The chain's CDR3 is CASSYSFPQGPETQYF. The CDR3 DNA is TGTGCCAGCAGTTACTCGTTCCCCCAGGGGCCAGAGACCCAGTACTTC.

This chain uses TRBV30 with TRBJ1-3; D not certain. Germline loops: CDR1 GTSNPN, CDR2 SVGIG (reference sequence). V was clipped by 0 bases and J by 2 bases, with 8 bases between them. The CDR3 totals 14 residues. CDR3: CAWSVGTAGNTIYF. The CDR3 region has the DNA TGTGCCTGGAGTGTCGGTACTGCTGGAAACACCATATATTTT.

This clone was detected a few times. The rearrangement joins TRBV11-1 to TRBJ1-1; no reliable D call. This CDR3 is built from 11 residues. Germline CDR1 SGHAT, CDR2 FQDESV (reference sequence). V was cut by 4 bases and J by 11 bases, with 11 bases left in between. The CDR3 DNA follows: TGTGCCAGCAGCTCCCGACTAGGGGCTTTCTTT. It translates to CASSSRLGAFF.

V is TRBV6-5 and J is TRBJ2-2; 12 positions agree with TRBD2. V lost 4 bases to trimming and J lost 3 bases; unmatched junction nucleotides: 3. Germline-derived CDR1 and CDR2 are MNHEY and SVGAGI. The CDR3 loop spans 16 amino acids. The CDR3 sequence: CASSLGLAGDTGELFF. DNA for the CDR3: TGTGCCAGCAGTTTGGGACTAGCGGGCGACACCGGGGAGCTGTTTTTT.

This clone is large by share. The chain recombines TRBV10-1 with TRBJ1-2, with a tentative D call TRBD1 (5 bases). The CDR3 spans 12 residues. CDR1 and CDR2 from the germline V gene are WNHNN and SYGVQD (reference sequence). Trimming stripped 10 bases from V and 7 bases from J, with 16 bases between. CDR3 bases: TGCGCCAATACCGGGACCAAGCGTGGCTACACCTTC. Translating gives CANTGTKRGYTF.

The gene calls are TRBV5-6 and TRBJ2-2; tentatively, D is TRBD1 (6 bases). Germline V CDR1 and CDR2: SGHDT, YYEEEE. The V gene lost 1 base and the J gene lost 6 bases, with 10 bases spanning the gap. This CDR3 has 14 residues. This chain's CDR3 is CASSLRDKAGELFF. Written as DNA, the CDR3 is TGTGCCAGCAGCTTGAGGGACAAGGCCGGGGAGCTGTTTTTT.

This chain joins TRBV9 and TRBJ1-2; unclear D gene. Germline lookup yields CDR1 SGDLS and CDR2 YYNGEE. The CDR3 is made up of 12 amino acids. Trimming took off 3 bases at V and 7 bases at J, with 10 bases between the two ends. Written as DNA, the CDR3 is TGTGCCAGCAGCGACGGATTCCTTGGCTACACCTTC. The encoded protein is CASSDGFLGYTF.

The rearrangement links TRBV7-2 to TRBJ2-3, with D uncertain. Germline V lookup: CDR1 SGHTA, CDR2 FQGNSA. Trimming took 3 bases from V and 2 from J, leaving 9 bases between them. The CDR3 length is 14 residues. The CDR3 protein is CASSFGWTTDTQYF. The CDR3 coding sequence is TGTGCCAGCAGCTTTGGGTGGACCACAGATACGCAGTATTTT. The full variable domain, its missing parts supplied by reference TRBV7-2 and TRBJ2-3, is GAGVSQSPSNKVTEKGKDVELRCDPISGHTALYWYRQSLGQGLEFLIYFQGNSAPDKSGLPSDRFSAERTGGSVSTLTIQRTQQEDSAVYLCASSFGWTTDTQYFGPGTRLTVL.

This chain uses TRBV7-2 with TRBJ2-7; D remains ambiguous. Germline CDR1 reads SGHTA; CDR2 reads FQGNSA. Between the trimmed V and J ends, which lost 1 base and 7 bases, there was a span of 5 bases. This CDR3 has 11 amino acids. CDR3 sequence (DNA): TGTGCCAGCAGCTTAGTAGTGGAGCAGTACTTC. Residues: CASSLVVEQYF.

V is TRBV7-8 and J is TRBJ2-3; D not resolved. Trimming stripped 2 bases from V and 8 bases from J, with 17 bases between. Germline loops: CDR1 SGHVS, CDR2 FQNEAQ. This CDR3 spans 15 amino acids. CDR3 in DNA: TGTGCCAGCAGCTTATCGGCCTTGGCCTGGAGTACGCAGTATTTT. It encodes CASSLSALAWSTQYF.

The chain recombines TRBV5-1 with TRBJ1-2; tentatively, D is TRBD1 (5 bases). The CDR3 totals 13 residues. The germline V and J ends were trimmed by 4 bases and 4 bases, with 11 bases remaining between them. The germline V gene encodes CDR1 SGHRS and CDR2 YFSETQ. The CDR3 is CASSAGGIYGYTF. DNA of the CDR3: TGCGCCAGCAGCGCCGGGGGAATCTATGGCTACACCTTC.

This clone showed up just once. The rearrangement links TRBV19 to TRBJ1-5, with a tentative D call TRBD1 (6 bases). Germline V CDR1 and CDR2: LNHDA, SQIVND (reference sequence). The V gene lost 3 bases and the J gene lost 0 bases, with 12 bases spanning the gap. The CDR3 length is 16 residues. Written as DNA, the CDR3 is TGTGCCAGTAGTATTATCGGGACAATTAGCAATCAGCCCCAGCATTTT. Amino acid sequence: CASSIIGTISNQPQHF.

This clone was counted a few times. The chain employs TRBV28 and TRBJ2-7; D is unresolved. Trimming removed 6 bases at V and 0 bases at J, with 6 bases between. Germline CDR1 and CDR2: MDHEN and SYDVKM. The CDR3 runs to 12 residues. In nucleotides, the CDR3 is TGTGCCAGCAGGTACAGCTCCTACGAGCAGTACTTC. Its translation is CASRYSSYEQYF.

The chain employs TRBV4-2 and TRBJ2-7; D might be TRBD2 (6 bases). Trimming stripped 0 bases from V and 1 base from J, with 13 bases between. This CDR3 has 16 residues. Germline lookup yields CDR1 LGHNA and CDR2 YNFKEQ. CDR3 nucleotides: TGTGCCAGCAGCCAAGACATCGGGGACTCTTCCTACGAGCAGTACTTC. This translates into CASSQDIGDSSYEQYF.

The chain carries TRBV7-6 and TRBJ2-3; the match to TRBD1 covers 9 bases. Germline V gene sequence: CDR1 SGHVS, CDR2 FNYEAQ. V lost 3 bases, J lost 5 bases, and 3 bases stayed unmatched. CDR3 length equals 14 residues. The CDR3 bases are TGTGCCAGCAGCTTGGGGACAGGGATAGATACGCAGTATTTT. Encoded protein: CASSLGTGIDTQYF.

The V call is TRBV25-1, the J call TRBJ1-5; D unresolved. Germline lookup yields CDR1 MGHDK and CDR2 SYGVNS. The CDR3 loop spans 13 amino acids. Trimming removed 2 bases from V and 1 base from J, with 3 bases in between. The CDR3 region is CASSEGSNQPQHF. The CDR3 DNA reads as TGTGCCAGCAGTGAAGGAAGCAATCAGCCCCAGCATTTT.

V is TRBV29-1 and J is TRBJ1-2; a possible D gene is TRBD1 (6 bases). The V and J ends lost 3 bases and 7 bases respectively, with 12 bases between them. In germline, CDR1 is SQVTM, CDR2 ANQGSEA. The CDR3 loop spans 12 amino acids. The CDR3 DNA follows: TGCAGCGTTGACAGGGGAGTGGTTGGCTACACCTTC. Amino acid sequence: CSVDRGVVGYTF. The full variable domain, completed using reference TRBV29-1 and TRBJ1-2, is SAVISQKPSRDICQRGTSLTIQCQVDSQVTMMFWYRQQPGQSLTLIATANQGSEATYESGFVIDKFPISRPNLTFSTLTVSNMSPEDSSIYLCSVDRGVVGYTFGSGTRLTVV.

Judged by abundance, this clone is large. V is TRBV30 and J is TRBJ1-1; tentatively, D is TRBD1 (5 bases). Deletions cut 6 bases from V and 1 base from J, with 12 bases between. The CDR3 is made up of 13 amino acids. Germline V CDR1 and CDR2: GTSNPN, SVGIG (reference sequence). In DNA form, the CDR3 reads TGTGCCTGCAGGGAATACTCGAACACTGAAGCTTTCTTT. This translates into CACREYSNTEAFF. The full variable domain, in which reference TRBV30 and TRBJ1-1 provide the parts outside the CDR3, is SQTIHQWPATLVQPVGSPLSLECTVEGTSNPNLYWYRQAAGRGLQLLFYSVGIGQISSEVPQNLSASRPQDRQFILSSKKLLLSDSGFYLCACREYSNTEAFFGQGTRLTVV.

This clone came up once. The chain links TRBV13 to TRBJ1-1, with D tentatively TRBD1 (6 bases). This CDR3 has 14 residues. Germline values: CDR1 PRHDT, CDR2 FYEKMQ (reference sequence). Deletions cut 7 bases from V and 7 bases from J, with 19 bases between. The CDR3 here is CASTIRGGALEAFF. CDR3 DNA sequence: TGTGCCAGCACCATTCGGGGGGGGGCCCTTGAAGCTTTCTTT.

V is TRBV2 and J is TRBJ2-7; D may be TRBD2 (6 bases). V lost 1 base and J 0 bases, leaving 10 bases between the germline ends. Looked up from germline, CDR1 is SNHLY and CDR2 is FYNNEI. The CDR3 runs 15 residues. The CDR3 DNA reads TGTGCCAGCAGTGAAGAGGAGGGGAGCTCCTACGAGCAGTACTTC. Its translation: CASSEEEGSSYEQYF.

The chain combines TRBV2 with TRBJ2-3; D remains ambiguous. This CDR3 contains 13 residues. The germline gives CDR1 SNHLY, CDR2 FYNNEI. Between the trimmed V and J ends, which lost 7 bases and 2 bases, there was a span of 10 bases. As DNA, the CDR3 is TGTGCCAGCACATCCCGACTCACAGATACGCAGTATTTT. As protein: CASTSRLTDTQYF.

The chain links TRBV29-1 to TRBJ2-7; tentative D call: TRBD2 (5 bases). The germline CDR1 and CDR2 sequences are SQVTM and ANQGSEA. V was shortened by 4 bases and J by 3 bases, with 16 bases between the two germline ends. The length of the CDR3 is 14 residues. The chain's CDR3 is CSVGQKYSDYEQYF. The CDR3 DNA reads TGCAGCGTTGGCCAGAAATATAGCGACTACGAGCAGTACTTC.

The chain uses TRBV28 and TRBJ2-7; tentative D call: TRBD1 (5 bases). V dropped 7 bases and J dropped 7 bases, with 14 bases sitting between them. The CDR3 is 12 residues long. From germline, CDR1 is MDHEN and CDR2 SYDVKM. The CDR3 sequence is CASTPPGLEQYF. The CDR3 nucleotides read TGTGCCAGCACCCCGCCAGGGTTGGAGCAGTACTTC.

The chain carries TRBV4-1 and TRBJ2-1, with TRBD2 matching over 9 bases. The CDR3 extends over 16 amino acids. Germline V gene lookup returns CDR1 MGHRA and CDR2 YSYEKL. The J segment lost 4 bases and the V segment lost 1 base, leaving 5 bases of the junction unmatched. The CDR3, as DNA: TGCGCCAGCAGCCAAGTGGCGGGGGGGGCGTACAATGAGCAGTTCTTC. The encoded protein is CASSQVAGGAYNEQFF.

The V gene is TRBV6-1, the J gene TRBJ1-1, with D maybe TRBD1 (5 bases). CDR3 length: 15 residues. Trimming removed 3 bases at V and 6 bases at J, with 17 bases between. Germline V gene sequence: CDR1 MNHNS, CDR2 SASEGT. In DNA form, the CDR3 reads TGTGCCAGCAGTGAGGGGGGATGGGGGACCCCTGAAGCTTTCTTT. Translation gives CASSEGGWGTPEAFF.

This clone turned up a few times. V is TRBV7-9 and J is TRBJ1-5; D may be TRBD1 (6 bases). There are 14 residues in the CDR3. V gave up 5 bases and J gave up 6 bases, with 14 bases separating them. In germline, CDR1 is SEHNR, CDR2 FQNEAQ (reference sequence). The chain's CDR3 is CASSPSSGAQPQHF. CDR3 coding DNA: TGTGCCAGCAGCCCCAGTTCGGGGGCTCAGCCCCAGCATTTT.

This rearrangement joins TRBV7-9 to TRBJ1-1, with D possibly being TRBD1 (5 bases). Germline lookup yields CDR1 SEHNR and CDR2 FQNEAQ (reference sequence). The CDR3 spans 16 residues. V was pared by 5 bases and J by 3 bases, with 19 bases between. The CDR3 is CASSHYGGEKDTEAFF. CDR3 coding DNA: TGTGCCAGCAGCCATTATGGGGGTGAAAAGGACACTGAAGCTTTCTTT. Supplemented by reference TRBV7-9 and TRBJ1-1, the full variable domain reads DTGVSQNPRHKITKRGQNVTFRCDPISEHNRLYWYRQTLGQGPEFLTYFQNEAQLEKSRLLSDRFSAERPKGSFSTLEIQRTEQGDSAMYLCASSHYGGEKDTEAFFGQGTRLTVV.